The sequence of this T cell receptor beta chain was determined in a study of glioma-infiltrating T cells. About the research overall: WHO grade II oligodendrogliomas or astrocytomas, plus non-recurrent WHO grade IV glioblastomas, were sampled.

Using RNA template, CDR3s of TCR alpha and beta were amplified with iRepertoire arm-PCR. MiXCR, applied by TCRdb to the multiplex PCR reads, yields one record per CDR3 protein. The data contain roughly 350,000 distinct CDR3 sequences, 41% of them singletons. The germline V and J ends were trimmed by 0 bases and 0 bases, with 6 bases remaining between them. The CDR3 consists of 16 residues. Germline V gene data show CDR1 as SGHTA and CDR2 as FQGTGA. Study outcomes and limitations: Non-neoplastic patients had below-expected tissue-blood divergence, while all gliomas exceeded expectation.

A word on this clonotype: Antigen: not known.

The chain recombines TRBV7-3 with TRBJ2-6; either TRBD1 or TRBD2 may supply D (5 bases each). This receptor was identified in a human donor with low-grade glioma or glioblastoma, undergoing nonglioma brain surgery, or in good health (not recorded which). The source material was glioma tissue, nonneoplastic brain tissue, or PBMCs (not recorded which). The CDR3 sequence is CASSLTRGSGANVLTF. For the CDR3, the DNA is TGTGCCAGCAGCTTAACGAGGGGCTCTGGGGCCAACGTCCTGACTTTC.